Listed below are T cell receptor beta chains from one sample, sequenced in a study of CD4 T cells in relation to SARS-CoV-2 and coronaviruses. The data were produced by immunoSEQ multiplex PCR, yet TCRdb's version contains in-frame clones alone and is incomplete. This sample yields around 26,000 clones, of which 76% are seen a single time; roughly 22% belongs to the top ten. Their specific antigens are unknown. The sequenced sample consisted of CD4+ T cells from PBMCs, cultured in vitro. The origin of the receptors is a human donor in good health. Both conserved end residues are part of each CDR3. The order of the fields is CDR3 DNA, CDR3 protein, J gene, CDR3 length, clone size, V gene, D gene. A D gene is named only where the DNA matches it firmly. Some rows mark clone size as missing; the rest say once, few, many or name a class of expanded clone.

CDR3 DNA: TGTGCCAGCAGTTACTCCTCAGGGGTGGACTATGGCTACACCTTC
CDR3 protein: CASSYSSGVDYGYTF
J gene: TRBJ1-2
CDR3 length: 15
clone size: .
V gene: TRBV6-2/TRBV6-3
D gene: .

CDR3 DNA: TGTGCCAGCAGTGGACTAAGGACAGTAAGTCATGGCTACACCTTC
CDR3 protein: CASSGLRTVSHGYTF
J gene: TRBJ1-2
CDR3 length: 15
clone size: .
V gene: TRBV2
D gene: .

CDR3 DNA: TGTGCCAGCAGTTACCCCCACGGAGAAGGGACAGATACGCAGTATTTT
CDR3 protein: CASSYPHGEGTDTQYF
J gene: TRBJ2-3
CDR3 length: 16
clone size: .
V gene: TRBV6-2/TRBV6-3
D gene: .

CDR3 DNA: TGTGCCAGCAGCCGGGTGGCCCCGAACACCGGGGAGCTGTTTTTT
CDR3 protein: CASSRVAPNTGELFF
J gene: TRBJ2-2
CDR3 length: 15
clone size: .
V gene: TRBV6-5
D gene: .

CDR3 DNA: TGTGCCAGCAGCAAAGCGGGAGGGAGATCCTACGAGCAGTACTTC
CDR3 protein: CASSKAGGRSYEQYF
J gene: TRBJ2-7
CDR3 length: 15
clone size: .
V gene: TRBV21-1
D gene: .

CDR3 DNA: TGTGCCAGCAGTTTTAGGGGATCTGACGAGCAGTACTTC
CDR3 protein: CASSFRGSDEQYF
J gene: TRBJ2-7
CDR3 length: 13
clone size: once
V gene: TRBV2
D gene: .

CDR3 DNA: TGTGCCAGCAGCTCTCTGACACCCTATAATTCACCCCTCCACTTT
CDR3 protein: CASSSLTPYNSPLHF
J gene: TRBJ1-6
CDR3 length: 15
clone size: .
V gene: TRBV5-6
D gene: .

CDR3 DNA: TGTGCCAGCAGTGGGACGGCGACCCTGGTTGAGACCCAGTACTTC
CDR3 protein: CASSGTATLVETQYF
J gene: TRBJ2-5
CDR3 length: 15
clone size: .
V gene: TRBV2
D gene: .

CDR3 DNA: TGTGCCAGCAGTTTATTGCCAGACTACGAGCAGTACTTC
CDR3 protein: CASSLLPDYEQYF
J gene: TRBJ2-7
CDR3 length: 13
clone size: .
V gene: TRBV28
D gene: .

CDR3 DNA: TGTGCCAGCAGTCTCGGACAGGGAAACTATGGCTACACCTTC
CDR3 protein: CASSLGQGNYGYTF
J gene: TRBJ1-2
CDR3 length: 14
clone size: .
V gene: TRBV3-1/TRBV3-2
D gene: TRBD1

CDR3 DNA: TGCAGCGTGGGGACTAGCGGGGGTTCAGATACGCAGTATTTT
CDR3 protein: CSVGTSGGSDTQYF
J gene: TRBJ2-3
CDR3 length: 14
clone size: .
V gene: TRBV29-1
D gene: TRBD2

CDR3 DNA: TGTGCCAGCAGTCCTTCTCCTGGGGCCAACGTCCTGACTTTC
CDR3 protein: CASSPSPGANVLTF
J gene: TRBJ2-6
CDR3 length: 14
clone size: .
V gene: TRBV27
D gene: .